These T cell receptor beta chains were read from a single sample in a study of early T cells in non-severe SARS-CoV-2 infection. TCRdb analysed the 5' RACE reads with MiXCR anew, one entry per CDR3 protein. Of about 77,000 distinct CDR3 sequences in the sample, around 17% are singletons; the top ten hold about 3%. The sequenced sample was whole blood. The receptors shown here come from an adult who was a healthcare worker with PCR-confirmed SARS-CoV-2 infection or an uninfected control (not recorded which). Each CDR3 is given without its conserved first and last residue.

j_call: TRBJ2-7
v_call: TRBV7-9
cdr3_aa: ASSLALPGQGREQY

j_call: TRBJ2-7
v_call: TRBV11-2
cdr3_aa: ASSFGGTGVYEQY

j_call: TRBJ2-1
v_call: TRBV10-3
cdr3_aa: AIGLAGTFGNEQF

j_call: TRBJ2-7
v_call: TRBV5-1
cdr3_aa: ASSTNRQGRYEQY

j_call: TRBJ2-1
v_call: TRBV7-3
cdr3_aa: ASSQGDPAYNEQF

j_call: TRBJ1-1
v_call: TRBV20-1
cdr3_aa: SVRLPGRANTEAF

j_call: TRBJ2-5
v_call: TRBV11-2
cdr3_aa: ASSRTGAQETQY

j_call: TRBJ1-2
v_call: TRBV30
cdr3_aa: AWSVTGREGYT

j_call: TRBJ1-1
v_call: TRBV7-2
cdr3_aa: ASSLNPLVNTEAF

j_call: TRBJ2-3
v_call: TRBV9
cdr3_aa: ASSVLAGGGDTQY

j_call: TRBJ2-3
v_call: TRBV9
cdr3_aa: ASSVGAILDSQY

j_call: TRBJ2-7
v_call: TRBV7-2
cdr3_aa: ASSSTRNSYEQY

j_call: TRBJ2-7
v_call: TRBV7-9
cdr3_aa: ASSLVAGVGEQY

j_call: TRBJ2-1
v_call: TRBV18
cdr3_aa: ASSLGVGPNEQF

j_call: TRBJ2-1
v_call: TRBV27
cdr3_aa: ASSLIPDREQF

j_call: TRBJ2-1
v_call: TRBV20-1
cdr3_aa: SAPRSGRNNEQF

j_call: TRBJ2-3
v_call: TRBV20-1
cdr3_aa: SARSRTSGALHTDTQY

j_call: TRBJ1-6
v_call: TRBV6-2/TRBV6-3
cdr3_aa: ASSRDSTNSPLH

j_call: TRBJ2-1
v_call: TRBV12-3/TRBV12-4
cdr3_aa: ASGTSLNEQF

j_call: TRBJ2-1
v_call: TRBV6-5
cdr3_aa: ASSSKRGRYNEQF

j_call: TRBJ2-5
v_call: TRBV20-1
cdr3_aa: SAGPPTSGGQTQY

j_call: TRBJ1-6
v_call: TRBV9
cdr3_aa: ASSPPGTHNSPLH

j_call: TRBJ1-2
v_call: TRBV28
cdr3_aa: AIRGVAGGYT

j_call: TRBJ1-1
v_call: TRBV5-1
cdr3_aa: ASSPEGSVEAF

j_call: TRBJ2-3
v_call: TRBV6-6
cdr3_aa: ASLRGVDTQY

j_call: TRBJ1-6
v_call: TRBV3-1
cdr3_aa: ASSQDRQAYSPLH

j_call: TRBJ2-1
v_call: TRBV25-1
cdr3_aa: ASSAPSGSSYNEQF

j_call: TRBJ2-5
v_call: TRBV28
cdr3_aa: ASMGGTGGETQY

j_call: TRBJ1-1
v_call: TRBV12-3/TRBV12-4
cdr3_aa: ASQTQGNTEAF

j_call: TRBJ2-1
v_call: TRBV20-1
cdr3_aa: SARVTSASSYNEQF

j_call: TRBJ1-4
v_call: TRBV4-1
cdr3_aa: ASPSPGRGMEKLF

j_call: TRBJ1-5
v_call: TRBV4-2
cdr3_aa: ASSQDPLEGNQPQH

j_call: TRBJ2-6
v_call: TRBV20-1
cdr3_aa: SARVAGLISGANVLT

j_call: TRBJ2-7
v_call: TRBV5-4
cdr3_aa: ASSLGRSPPSYEQY

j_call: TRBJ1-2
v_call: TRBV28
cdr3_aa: AISPPRPPYGYT

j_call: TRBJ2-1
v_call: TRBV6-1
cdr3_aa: ASSVGFYNEQF

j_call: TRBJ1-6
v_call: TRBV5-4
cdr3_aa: ASSLGPLQGNGDSPLH

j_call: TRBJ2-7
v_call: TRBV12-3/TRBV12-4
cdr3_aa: ASSLQGLRDSSYEQY

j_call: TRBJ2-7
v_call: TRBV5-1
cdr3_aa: ASSWAGQSSYEQY

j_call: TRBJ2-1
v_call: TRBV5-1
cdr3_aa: ASSLVVAGSYNEQF

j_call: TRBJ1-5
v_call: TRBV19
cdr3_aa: ASSTGPRFQPQH

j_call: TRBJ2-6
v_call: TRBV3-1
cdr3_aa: ASSRGITSGSGANVLT

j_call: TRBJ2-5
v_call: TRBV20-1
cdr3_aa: SALAGANQETQY

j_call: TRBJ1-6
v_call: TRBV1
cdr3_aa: PPSGGVHSPLH

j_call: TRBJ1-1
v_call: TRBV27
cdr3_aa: ASSAVGDGQNTEAF

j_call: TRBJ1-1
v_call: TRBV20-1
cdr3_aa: SARVRAVWNTEAF

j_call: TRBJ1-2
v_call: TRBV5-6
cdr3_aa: ASSPADRDHYGYT

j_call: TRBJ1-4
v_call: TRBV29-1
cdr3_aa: SVATGTNEKLF

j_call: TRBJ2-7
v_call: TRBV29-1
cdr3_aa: SVAAAGQGVGVSYEQY

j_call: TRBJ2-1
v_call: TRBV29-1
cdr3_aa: SVAPSSSHEQF

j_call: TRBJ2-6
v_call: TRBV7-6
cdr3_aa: ASSLATLSGANVLT

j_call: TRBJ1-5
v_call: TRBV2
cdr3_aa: ASSATGPAQPQH

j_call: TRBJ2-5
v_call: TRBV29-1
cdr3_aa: SVGGGGETQY

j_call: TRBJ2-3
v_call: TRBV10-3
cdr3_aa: ATGRDRDTQY

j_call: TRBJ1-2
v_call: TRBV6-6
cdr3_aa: ASSYPPENYGYT